The entry below describes one T cell receptor beta chain. The CDR3 is 15 amino acids. Germline CDR1 reads ENHRY; CDR2 reads SYGVKD. Losses at the gene ends were 3 bases for V and 3 bases for J; bases not matched to a gene: 3. This record comes from a study of tumor-infiltrating lymphocytes in oesophageal squamous cell carcinoma. MiXCR, run by TCRdb on the PCR reads, gives a single entry per CDR3 protein. The sample has about 12,000 distinct CDR3 sequences; around 52% are singletons. The clonotype was recovered from a female donor with esophageal squamous cell carcinoma. The sequencing input was esophageal tumor tissue. This chain connects TRBV10-3 to TRBJ2-1; 9 bases agree with TRBD1. Here the CDR3 DNA reads TGTGCCATCAGTGACGGGACAGGGTTCTACAATGAGCAGTTCTTC. This encodes CAISDGTGFYNEQFF.